These 16 T cell receptor beta chains were all obtained from the same sample, sequenced in a study of shared clonotypes between healthy human individuals. TCRdb keeps only in-frame clones here, not all; method: immunoSEQ multiplex PCR. The sample lists about 1 million clones; 75% were seen once. Material for sequencing was memory CD4+ T cells sorted from blood. Subset described: CD45RA-negative fraction. These receptors were obtained from a man aged 18 to 29 in good health.

The chain has TRBV6-1 and TRBJ1-6, with D hard to call. Germline V lookup: CDR1 MNHNS, CDR2 SASEGT. Trimming stripped 6 bases from V and 4 bases from J, with 10 bases between. This CDR3 spans 14 amino acids. CDR3 residues: CASRGGRYNSPLHF. For the CDR3, the DNA is TGTGCCAGCAGAGGTGGAAGGTATAATTCACCCCTCCACTTT.

This clone has only a few counts. This sequence joins TRBV5-1 and TRBJ2-3; D perhaps matches TRBD2 (6 bases). The V end was cut by 0 bases, the J end by 5 bases, with 10 bases between. This CDR3 has 14 amino acids. The germline V gene encodes CDR1 SGHRS and CDR2 YFSETQ. This CDR3 is CASSLGLDLDTQYF. DNA of the CDR3: TGCGCCAGCAGCTTGGGACTAGATCTAGATACGCAGTATTTT.

As for this clone: The same CDR3 is also encoded by other DNA sequences in this sample. V is TRBV30 and J is TRBJ2-1; 11 nucleotides line up with TRBD2. Germline CDR1 reads GTSNPN; CDR2 reads SVGIG (reference sequence). With V trimmed by 0 bases and J by 9 bases, 7 bases remained unmatched. The length of the CDR3 is 15 residues. The DNA of the CDR3 is TGTGCCTGGAGTGTATCTAGCGGGAGGAGGAGTGAGCAGTTCTTC. It is translated as CAWSVSSGRRSEQFF. The complete variable domain, with remaining parts taken from reference TRBV30 and TRBJ2-1, reads SQTIHQWPATLVQPVGSPLSLECTVEGTSNPNLYWYRQAAGRGLQLLFYSVGIGQISSEVPQNLSASRPQDRQFILSSKKLLLSDSGFYLCAWSVSSGRRSEQFFGPGTRLTVL.

V gene TRBV27 combines with J gene TRBJ2-7, with D tentatively TRBD2 (7 bases). This CDR3 is built from 15 residues. Germline values: CDR1 MNHEY, CDR2 SMNVEV (reference sequence). Trimming took 6 bases from V and 7 from J, leaving 22 bases between them. CDR3 DNA: TGTGCCAGCAGACCCCGGGGAGGGGGAACGGAAGAGCAGTACTTC. Its protein is CASRPRGGGTEEQYF.

As regards this clone: Other DNA sequences in this sample translate to the same CDR3. The gene calls are TRBV5-6 and TRBJ1-5; unclear D gene. The CDR3 runs to 12 residues. Trimming shortened V by 4 bases and J by 3 bases, and 5 bases separated the two germline ends. Germline V CDR1 and CDR2: SGHDT, YYEEEE. CDR3 protein: CASSLYNQPQHF. CDR3 DNA sequence: TGTGCCAGCAGCCTGTACAATCAGCCCCAGCATTTT.

V and J are TRBV29-1 and TRBJ2-5, with D perhaps TRBD1 or TRBD2 (5 bases each). The CDR3 is 14 amino acids. The V and J ends lost 7 bases and 5 bases respectively, with 20 bases between them. Per the germline V gene, CDR1 is SQVTM and CDR2 is ANQGSEA. The CDR3: CSARMGVKAETQYF. CDR3 sequence (DNA): TGCAGCGCCCGAATGGGGGTTAAGGCGGAGACCCAGTACTTC.

This CDR3 is CASSPSGRASYNEQFF. In DNA form, the CDR3 reads TGTGCCAGCAGCCCGAGCGGGAGGGCCAGCTACAATGAGCAGTTCTTC. The chain combines TRBV9 with TRBJ2-1; 10 positions agree with TRBD2. The trim removed 4 bases at V and 3 bases at J, leaving 7 bases unmatched. CDR3 length: 16 residues. Germline lookup yields CDR1 SGDLS and CDR2 YYNGEE.

The chain employs TRBV27 and TRBJ2-6, with unresolved D. This CDR3 spans 15 amino acids. V lost 1 base to trimming and J lost 0 bases, with 4 bases between them. The V gene's germline CDR1 is MNHEY and CDR2 SMNVEV (reference sequence). The CDR3 spells CASSLWPSGANVLTF. The CDR3 DNA reads TGTGCCAGCAGTTTATGGCCCTCTGGGGCCAACGTCCTGACTTTC.

This clone was seen only a few times. The V gene is TRBV25-1, the J gene TRBJ1-6; no definite D call. CDR1 MGHDK and CDR2 SYGVNS come from the germline V gene. This CDR3 contains 15 residues. Trimming shortened V by 4 bases and J by 8 bases, and 15 bases separated the two germline ends. Here the CDR3 DNA reads TGTGCCAGCAGTGTTTCGAAGCGGATGGATTCACCCCTCCACTTT. Its translation is CASSVSKRMDSPLHF.

The J gene is TRBJ2-3, the V gene TRBV6-5; D tentatively fits TRBD1 or TRBD2 (6 bases each). The germline V and J ends were trimmed by 7 bases and 6 bases, with 14 bases remaining between them. Germline CDR1 reads MNHEY; CDR2 reads SVGAGI. The CDR3 extends over 13 amino acids. The CDR3 here is CASNGGRGDTQYF. The CDR3 bases are TGTGCCAGCAATGGGGGGCGAGGGGATACGCAGTATTTT.

J is TRBJ2-1 and V is TRBV18; 11 nucleotides match TRBD2. The CDR3 has 19 amino acids. Germline CDR1 reads KGHSH; CDR2 reads LQKENI. J lost 0 bases, V lost 6 bases, and 13 bases had no gene match. CDR3 amino acids: CASSWVAGGPRSSYNEQFF. CDR3 coding DNA: TGTGCCAGCTCGTGGGTAGCGGGAGGGCCCAGGAGCTCCTACAATGAGCAGTTCTTC.

The V and J genes are TRBV10-3 and TRBJ1-2, with TRBD1 matching 7 bases. V gave up 8 bases and J gave up 4 bases; unmatched junction bases: 4. Germline V gene sequence: CDR1 ENHRY, CDR2 SYGVKD. This CDR3 has 12 amino acids. The CDR3 loop is CAIQGEAYGYTF. CDR3 in DNA: TGTGCCATCCAGGGGGAGGCCTATGGCTACACCTTC.

The chain carries TRBV11-3 and TRBJ2-7, with D perhaps matching TRBD2 (5 bases). Per germline, CDR1 SGHNT and CDR2 YENEEA. Trimming shortened V by 0 bases and J by 0 bases, and 9 bases separated the two germline ends. The CDR3 covers 15 residues. DNA of the CDR3: TGTGCCAGCAGCTTAGATAAGGCGGGCTCCTACGAGCAGTACTTC. Its protein product is CASSLDKAGSYEQYF.

This clone has just a few counts. The V and J genes are TRBV4-1 and TRBJ1-1; D may be TRBD1 (6 bases). The germline V and J ends were trimmed by 4 bases and 4 bases, with 16 bases remaining between them. The CDR3 is 15 residues long. In germline, CDR1 is MGHRA, CDR2 YSYEKL. CDR3 residues: CASSPGGRVGTEAFF. The CDR3 DNA reads as TGCGCCAGCAGCCCCGGGGGCAGGGTGGGCACTGAAGCTTTCTTT.

The genes are TRBV30 and TRBJ1-6; no reliable D call. The ends were cut back, 3 bases at V and 6 bases at J, with 15 bases in the middle. In germline, CDR1 is GTSNPN, CDR2 SVGIG (reference sequence). The CDR3 is made up of 15 amino acids. Here the CDR3 reads CAWSLIPDSNSPLHF. CDR3 sequence (DNA): TGTGCCTGGAGCCTTATTCCGGACTCTAATTCACCCCTCCACTTT.

This clone was counted many times. The chain has TRBV7-2 and TRBJ2-7; 7 bases are a match to TRBD2. Per germline, CDR1 SGHTA and CDR2 FQGNSA. Trimming cost V 2 bases and J 9 bases; bases outside gene matches: 7. This CDR3 contains 13 residues. The chain's CDR3 is CASSLNWEGAQYF. The CDR3 region has the DNA TGTGCCAGCAGCTTAAACTGGGAGGGTGCGCAGTACTTC.